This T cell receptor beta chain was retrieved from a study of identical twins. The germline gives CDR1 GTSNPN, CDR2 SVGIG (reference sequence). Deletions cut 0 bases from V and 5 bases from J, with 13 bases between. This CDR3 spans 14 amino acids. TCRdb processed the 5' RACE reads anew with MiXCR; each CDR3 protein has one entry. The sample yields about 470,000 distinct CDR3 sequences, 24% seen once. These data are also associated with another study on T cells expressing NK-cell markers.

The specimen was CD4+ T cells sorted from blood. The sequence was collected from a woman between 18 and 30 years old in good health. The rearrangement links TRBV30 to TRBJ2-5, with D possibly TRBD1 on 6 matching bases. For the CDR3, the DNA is TGTGCCTGGAGTGTTACAGGGAGACTTGAGACCCAGTACTTC. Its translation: CAWSVTGRLETQYF.